The T cell receptor beta chain under discussion was sequenced for a study of cytomegalovirus exposure and HLA in healthy donors. The PCR used 60 Vbeta and 13 Jbeta primers. Sequencing was performed with immunoSEQ multiplex PCR; in TCRdb, only in-frame clones are kept and a portion is missing. The sample yields some 200,000 clones, 70% to 80% seen once. The CDR3 covers 15 residues. Germline V gene sequence: CDR1 SGHTA, CDR2 FQGNSA. Between the trimmed V and J ends, which lost 5 bases and 3 bases, there was a span of 11 bases. The J gene is TRBJ1-6, the V gene TRBV7-2, with D hard to call. The sequence came from a male donor in good health and CMV-seropositive. The sample was PBMCs. The CDR3 DNA reads TGTGCCAGCAGCCCAGCGGGAGGCTATAATTCACCCCTCCACTTT. Protein product: CASSPAGGYNSPLHF.